A single T cell receptor (beta chain) is shown here with its context. Its antigen remains unknown. The record originates from a study of cytomegalovirus exposure and HLA in healthy donors. Study outcomes and limitations: In a later analysis, the majority of CMV-associated beta chains seemingly showed HLA restriction.

The PCR used 60 Vbeta and 13 Jbeta primers. Data came from immunoSEQ multiplex PCR; TCRdb stores just in-frame clones and leaves some out. The sample table sets out around 78,000 clones. This clonotype was sampled from a man younger than 35 in good health and CMV-seropositive. Sequenced material: PBMCs.

CDR3 sequence reads: CASSISKTPRGVHNEQFF. The CDR3 DNA sequence: TGTGCCAGCAGCATAAGCAAGACACCGCGTGGCGTTCACAATGAGCAGTTCTTC. This chain links TRBV9 with TRBJ2-1, with no clear D. CDR3 length: 18 residues. CDR1 SGDLS and CDR2 YYNGEE come from the germline V gene. The V gene lost 4 bases and the J gene lost 5 bases, with 25 bases spanning the gap.